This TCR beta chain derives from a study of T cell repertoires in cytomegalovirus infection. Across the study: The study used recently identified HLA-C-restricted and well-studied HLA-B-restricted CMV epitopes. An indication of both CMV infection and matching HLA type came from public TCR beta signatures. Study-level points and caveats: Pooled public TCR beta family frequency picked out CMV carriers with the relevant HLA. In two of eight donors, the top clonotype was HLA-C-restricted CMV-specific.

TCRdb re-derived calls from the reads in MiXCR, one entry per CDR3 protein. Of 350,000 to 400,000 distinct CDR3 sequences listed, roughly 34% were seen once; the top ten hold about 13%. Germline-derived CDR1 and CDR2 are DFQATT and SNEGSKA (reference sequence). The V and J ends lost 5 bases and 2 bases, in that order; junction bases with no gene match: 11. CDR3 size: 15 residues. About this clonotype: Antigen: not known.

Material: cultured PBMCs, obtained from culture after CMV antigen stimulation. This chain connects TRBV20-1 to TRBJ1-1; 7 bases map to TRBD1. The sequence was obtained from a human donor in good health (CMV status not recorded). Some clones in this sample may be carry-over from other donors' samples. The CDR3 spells CSASWGGQINTEAFF. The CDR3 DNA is TGCAGTGCTTCCTGGGGGGGACAGATAAACACTGAAGCTTTCTTT.